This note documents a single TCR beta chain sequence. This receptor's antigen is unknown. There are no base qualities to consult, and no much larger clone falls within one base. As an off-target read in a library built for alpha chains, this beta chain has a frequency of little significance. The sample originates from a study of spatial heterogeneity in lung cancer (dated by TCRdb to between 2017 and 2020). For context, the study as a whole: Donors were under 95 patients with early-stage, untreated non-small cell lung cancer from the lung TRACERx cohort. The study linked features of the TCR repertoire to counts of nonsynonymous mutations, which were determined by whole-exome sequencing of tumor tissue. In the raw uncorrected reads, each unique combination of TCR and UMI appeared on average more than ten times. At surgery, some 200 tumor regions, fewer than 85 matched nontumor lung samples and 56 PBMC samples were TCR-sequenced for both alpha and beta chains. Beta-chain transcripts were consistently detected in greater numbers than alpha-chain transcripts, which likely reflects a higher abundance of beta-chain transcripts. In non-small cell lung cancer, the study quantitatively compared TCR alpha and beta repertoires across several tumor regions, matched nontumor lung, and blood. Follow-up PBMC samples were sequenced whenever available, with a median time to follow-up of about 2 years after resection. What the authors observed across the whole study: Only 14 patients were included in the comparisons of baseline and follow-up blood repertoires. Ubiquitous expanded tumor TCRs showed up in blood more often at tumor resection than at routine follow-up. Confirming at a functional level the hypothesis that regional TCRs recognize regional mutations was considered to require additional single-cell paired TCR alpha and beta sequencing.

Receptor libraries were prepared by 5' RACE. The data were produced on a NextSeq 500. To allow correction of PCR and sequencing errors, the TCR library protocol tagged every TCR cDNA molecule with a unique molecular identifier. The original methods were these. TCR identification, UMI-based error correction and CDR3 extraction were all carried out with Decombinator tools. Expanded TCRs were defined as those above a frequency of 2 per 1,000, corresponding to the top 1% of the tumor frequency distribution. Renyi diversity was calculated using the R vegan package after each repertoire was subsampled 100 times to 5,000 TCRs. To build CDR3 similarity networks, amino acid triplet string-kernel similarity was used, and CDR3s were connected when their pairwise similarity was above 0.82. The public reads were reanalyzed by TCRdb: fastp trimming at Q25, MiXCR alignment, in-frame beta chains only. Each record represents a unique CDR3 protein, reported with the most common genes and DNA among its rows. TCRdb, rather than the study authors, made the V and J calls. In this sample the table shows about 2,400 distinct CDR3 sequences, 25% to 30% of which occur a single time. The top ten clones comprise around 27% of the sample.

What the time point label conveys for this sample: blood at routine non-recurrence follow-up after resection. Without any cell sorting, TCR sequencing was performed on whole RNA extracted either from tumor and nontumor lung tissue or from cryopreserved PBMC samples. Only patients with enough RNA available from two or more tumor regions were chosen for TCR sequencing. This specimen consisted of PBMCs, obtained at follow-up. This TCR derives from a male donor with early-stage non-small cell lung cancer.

This receptor carries the CDR3 CSARSGGGSYEQYF. The sequence in DNA is TGCAGTGCTAGATCCGGGGGCGGCTCCTACGAGCAGTACTTC. Rearrangement joined TRBV20-1 to TRBJ2-7; the D gene could be TRBD1 or TRBD2, each one agreeing over 6 bases. Per the germline V gene (reference sequence), DFQATT is the CDR1 and SNEGSKA is the CDR2. The CDR3 measures 14 amino acids from cysteine to phenylalanine. Only the CDR3 DNA stays, 42 bases, in frame from base 1. The trim is 2 bases for V and 0 bases for J, with a gap of 11 bases between the germline ends.